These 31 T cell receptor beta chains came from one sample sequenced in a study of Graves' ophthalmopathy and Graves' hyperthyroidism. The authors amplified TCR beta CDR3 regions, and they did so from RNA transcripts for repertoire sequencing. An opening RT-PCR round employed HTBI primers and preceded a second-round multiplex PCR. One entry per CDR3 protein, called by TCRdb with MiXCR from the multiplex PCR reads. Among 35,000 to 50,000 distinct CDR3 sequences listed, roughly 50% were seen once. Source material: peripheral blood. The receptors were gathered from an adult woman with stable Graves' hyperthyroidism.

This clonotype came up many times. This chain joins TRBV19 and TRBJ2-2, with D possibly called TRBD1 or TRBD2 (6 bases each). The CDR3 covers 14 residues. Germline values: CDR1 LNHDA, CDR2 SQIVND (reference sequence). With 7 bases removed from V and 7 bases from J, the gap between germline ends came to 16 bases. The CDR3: CASKPSGASGELFF. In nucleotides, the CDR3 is TGTGCCAGTAAACCCTCGGGGGCAAGCGGGGAGCTGTTTTTT.

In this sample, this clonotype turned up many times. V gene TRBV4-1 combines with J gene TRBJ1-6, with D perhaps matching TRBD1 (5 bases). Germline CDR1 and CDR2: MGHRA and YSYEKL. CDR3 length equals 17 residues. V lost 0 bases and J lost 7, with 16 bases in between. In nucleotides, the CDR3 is TGCGCCAGCAGCCAAGATTTCGGGAGCAGGGCCAATTCACCCCTCCACTTT. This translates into CASSQDFGSRANSPLHF.

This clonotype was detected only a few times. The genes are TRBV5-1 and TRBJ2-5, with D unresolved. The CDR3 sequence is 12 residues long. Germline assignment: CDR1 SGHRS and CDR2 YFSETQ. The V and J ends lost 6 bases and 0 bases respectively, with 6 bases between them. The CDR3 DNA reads TGCGCCAGCAAGCAGAACCAAGAGACCCAGTACTTC. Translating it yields CASKQNQETQYF.

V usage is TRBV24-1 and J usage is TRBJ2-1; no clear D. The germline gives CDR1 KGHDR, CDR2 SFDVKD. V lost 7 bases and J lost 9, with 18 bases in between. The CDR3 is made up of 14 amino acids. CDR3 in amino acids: CATSPRGLGREQFF. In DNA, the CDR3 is TGTGCCACCAGCCCCAGAGGCCTAGGCCGTGAGCAGTTCTTC.

The CDR3 DNA follows: TGTGCCAGCAGTCTGAGTATAGATACGCAGTATTTT. Protein sequence: CASSLSIDTQYF. V usage is TRBV6-1 and J usage is TRBJ2-3; D is undetermined. CDR3 length equals 12 residues. CDR1 is MNHNS, CDR2 SASEGT, per germline. Between the trimmed V and J ends, which lost 5 bases and 5 bases, there was a span of 8 bases.

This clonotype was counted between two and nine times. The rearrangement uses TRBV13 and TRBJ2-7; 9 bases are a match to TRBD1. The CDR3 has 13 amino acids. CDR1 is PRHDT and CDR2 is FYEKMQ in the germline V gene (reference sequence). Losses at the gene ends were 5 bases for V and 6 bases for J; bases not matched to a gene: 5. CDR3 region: CASSPDRGGEQYF. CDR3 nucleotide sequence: TGTGCCAGCAGCCCGGACAGGGGAGGCGAGCAGTACTTC. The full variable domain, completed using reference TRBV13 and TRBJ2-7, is AAGVIQSPRHLIKEKRETATLKCYPIPRHDTVYWYQQGPGQDPQFLISFYEKMQSDKGSIPDRFSAQQFSDYHSELNMSSLELGDSALYFCASSPDRGGEQYFGPGTRLTVT.

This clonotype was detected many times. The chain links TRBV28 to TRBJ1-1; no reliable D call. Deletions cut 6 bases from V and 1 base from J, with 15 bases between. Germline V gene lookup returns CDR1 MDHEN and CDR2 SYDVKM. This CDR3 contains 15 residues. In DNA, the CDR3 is TGTGCCAGCAGCTTAATCTGGGTCTCGAACACTGAAGCTTTCTTT. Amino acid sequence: CASSLIWVSNTEAFF.

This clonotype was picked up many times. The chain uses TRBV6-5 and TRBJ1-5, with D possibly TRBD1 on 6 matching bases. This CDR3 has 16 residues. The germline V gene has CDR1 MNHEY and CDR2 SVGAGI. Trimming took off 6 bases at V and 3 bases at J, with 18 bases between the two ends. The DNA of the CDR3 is TGTGCCAGCAGCCCATTACAGGGTGGGTTCAATCAGCCCCAGCATTTT. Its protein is CASSPLQGGFNQPQHF.

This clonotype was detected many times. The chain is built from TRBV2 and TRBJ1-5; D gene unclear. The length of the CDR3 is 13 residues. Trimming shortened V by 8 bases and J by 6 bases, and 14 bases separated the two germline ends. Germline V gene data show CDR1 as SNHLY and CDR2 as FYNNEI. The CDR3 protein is CASVFHTSQPQHF. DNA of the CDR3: TGTGCCAGCGTTTTTCACACTAGTCAGCCCCAGCATTTT.

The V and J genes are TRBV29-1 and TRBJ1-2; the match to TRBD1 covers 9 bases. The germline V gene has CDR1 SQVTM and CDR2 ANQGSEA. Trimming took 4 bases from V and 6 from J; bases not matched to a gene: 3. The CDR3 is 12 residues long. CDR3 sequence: CSVAGDRDGYTF. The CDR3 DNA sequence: TGCAGCGTTGCGGGGGACAGGGATGGCTACACCTTC.

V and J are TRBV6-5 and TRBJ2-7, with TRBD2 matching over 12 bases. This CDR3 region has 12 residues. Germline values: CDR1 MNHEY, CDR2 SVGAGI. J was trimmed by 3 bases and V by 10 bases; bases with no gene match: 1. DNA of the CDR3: TGTGCCACGACTAGCGGGAGCTACGAGCAGTACTTC. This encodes CATTSGSYEQYF.

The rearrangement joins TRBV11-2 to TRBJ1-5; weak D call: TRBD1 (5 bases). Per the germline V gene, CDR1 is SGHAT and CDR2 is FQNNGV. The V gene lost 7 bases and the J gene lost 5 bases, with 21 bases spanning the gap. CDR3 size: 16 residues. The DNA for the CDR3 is TGTGCCAGCAAGAAAGGAGGGGCCGGACCTGATCAGCCCCAGCATTTT. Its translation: CASKKGGAGPDQPQHF. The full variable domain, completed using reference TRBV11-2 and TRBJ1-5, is EAGVAQSPRYKIIEKRQSVAFWCNPISGHATLYWYQQILGQGPKLLIQFQNNGVVDDSQLPKDRFSAERLKGVDSTLKIQPAKLEDSAVYLCASKKGGAGPDQPQHFGDGTRLSIL.

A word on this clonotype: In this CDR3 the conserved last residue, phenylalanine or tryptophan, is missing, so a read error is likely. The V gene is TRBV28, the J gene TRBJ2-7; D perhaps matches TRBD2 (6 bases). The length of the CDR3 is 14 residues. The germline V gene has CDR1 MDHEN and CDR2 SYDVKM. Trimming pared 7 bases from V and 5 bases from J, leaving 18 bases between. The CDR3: CASITQGGNNEQYL. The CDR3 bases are TGTGCCAGCATCACGCAGGGAGGCAACAACGAGCAGTACCTC.

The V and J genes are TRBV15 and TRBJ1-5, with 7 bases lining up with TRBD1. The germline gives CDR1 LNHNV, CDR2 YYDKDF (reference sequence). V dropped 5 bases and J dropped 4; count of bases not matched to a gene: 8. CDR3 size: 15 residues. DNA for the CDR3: TGTGCCACCAGCGCCCACAGGGGAGCGAATCAGCCCCAGCATTTT. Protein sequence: CATSAHRGANQPQHF.

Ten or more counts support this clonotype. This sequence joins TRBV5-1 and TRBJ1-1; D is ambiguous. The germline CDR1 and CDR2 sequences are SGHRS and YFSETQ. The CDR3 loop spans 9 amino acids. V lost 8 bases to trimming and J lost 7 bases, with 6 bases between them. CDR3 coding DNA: TGCGCCAGTCGGGGTGAAGCTTTCTTT. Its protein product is CASRGEAFF. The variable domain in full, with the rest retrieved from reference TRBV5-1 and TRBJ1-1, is KAGVTQTPRYLIKTRGQQVTLSCSPISGHRSVSWYQQTPGQGLQFLFEYFSETQRNKGNFPGRFSGRQFSNSRSEMNVSTLELGDSALYLCASRGEAFFGQGTRLTVV.

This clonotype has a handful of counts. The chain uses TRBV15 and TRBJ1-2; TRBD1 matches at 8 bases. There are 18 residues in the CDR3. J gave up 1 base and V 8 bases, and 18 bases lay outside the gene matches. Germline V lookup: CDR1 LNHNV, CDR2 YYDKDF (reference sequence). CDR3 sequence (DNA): TGTGCCACCGGGAGCACAACTGTTCGGGACAGGCATAACTATGGCTACACCTTC. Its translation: CATGSTTVRDRHNYGYTF. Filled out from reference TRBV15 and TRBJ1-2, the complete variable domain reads DAMVIQNPRYQVTQFGKPVTLSCSQTLNHNVMYWYQQKSSQAPKLLFHYYDKDFNNEADTPDNFQSRRPNTSFCFLDIRSPGLGDTAMYLCATGSTTVRDRHNYGYTFGSGTRLTVV.

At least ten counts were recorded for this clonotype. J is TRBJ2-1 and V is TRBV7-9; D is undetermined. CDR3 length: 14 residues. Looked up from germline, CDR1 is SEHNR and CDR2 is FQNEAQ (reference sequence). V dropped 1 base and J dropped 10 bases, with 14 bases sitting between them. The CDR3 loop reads CASSLGGPREEQFF. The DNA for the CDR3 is TGTGCCAGCAGCTTAGGAGGCCCGCGTGAGGAGCAGTTCTTC.

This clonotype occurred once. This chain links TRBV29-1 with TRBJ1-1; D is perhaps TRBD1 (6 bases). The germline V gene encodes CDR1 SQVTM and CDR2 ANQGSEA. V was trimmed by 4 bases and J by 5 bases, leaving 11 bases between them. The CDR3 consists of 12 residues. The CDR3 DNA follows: TGCAGCGTTGCGGGGGGCAAGACTGAAGCTTTCTTT. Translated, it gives CSVAGGKTEAFF.

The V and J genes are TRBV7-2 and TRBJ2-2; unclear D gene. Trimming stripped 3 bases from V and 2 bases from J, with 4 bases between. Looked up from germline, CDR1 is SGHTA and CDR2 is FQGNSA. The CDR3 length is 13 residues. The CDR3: CASSFVNTGELFF. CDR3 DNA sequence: TGTGCCAGCAGCTTTGTCAACACCGGGGAGCTGTTTTTT. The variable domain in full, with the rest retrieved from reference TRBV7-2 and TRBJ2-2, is GAGVSQSPSNKVTEKGKDVELRCDPISGHTALYWYRQSLGQGLEFLIYFQGNSAPDKSGLPSDRFSAERTGGSVSTLTIQRTQQEDSAVYLCASSFVNTGELFFGEGSRLTVL.

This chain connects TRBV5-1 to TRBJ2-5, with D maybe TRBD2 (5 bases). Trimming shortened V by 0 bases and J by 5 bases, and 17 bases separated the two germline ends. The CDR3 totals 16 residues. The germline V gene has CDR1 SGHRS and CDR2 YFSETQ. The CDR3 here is CASSLASPGMGETQYF. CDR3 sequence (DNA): TGCGCCAGCAGCTTGGCATCCCCGGGGATGGGGGAGACCCAGTACTTC.

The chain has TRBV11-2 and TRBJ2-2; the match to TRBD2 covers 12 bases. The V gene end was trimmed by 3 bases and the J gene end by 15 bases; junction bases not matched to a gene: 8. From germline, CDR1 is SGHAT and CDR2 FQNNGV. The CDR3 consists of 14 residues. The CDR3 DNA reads TGTGCCAGCAGCTTTCCGACTAGCGGGAGTGTGTTGTTTTTT. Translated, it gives CASSFPTSGSVLFF. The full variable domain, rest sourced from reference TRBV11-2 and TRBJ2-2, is EAGVAQSPRYKIIEKRQSVAFWCNPISGHATLYWYQQILGQGPKLLIQFQNNGVVDDSQLPKDRFSAERLKGVDSTLKIQPAKLEDSAVYLCASSFPTSGSVLFFGEGSRLTVL.

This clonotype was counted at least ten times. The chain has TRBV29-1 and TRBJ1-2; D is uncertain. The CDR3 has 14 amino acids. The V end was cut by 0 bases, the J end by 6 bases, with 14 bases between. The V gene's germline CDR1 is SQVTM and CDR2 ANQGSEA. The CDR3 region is CSVEDQVVGDGYTF. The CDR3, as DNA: TGCAGCGTTGAAGATCAGGTCGTGGGAGATGGCTACACCTTC.

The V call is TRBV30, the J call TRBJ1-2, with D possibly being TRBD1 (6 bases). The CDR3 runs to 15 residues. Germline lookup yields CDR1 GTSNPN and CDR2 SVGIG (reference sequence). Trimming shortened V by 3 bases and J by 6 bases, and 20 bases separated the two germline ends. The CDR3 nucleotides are TGTGCCTGGAGGCTAACTAGCGGGGGGCCCGATGGCTACACCTTC. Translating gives CAWRLTSGGPDGYTF.

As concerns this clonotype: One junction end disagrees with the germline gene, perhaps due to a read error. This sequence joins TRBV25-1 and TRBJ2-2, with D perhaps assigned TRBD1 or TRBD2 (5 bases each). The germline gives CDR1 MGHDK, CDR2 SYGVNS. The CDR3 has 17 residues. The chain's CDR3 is CASSEWSRGWNIGELVF. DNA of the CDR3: TGTGCCAGCAGCGAATGGTCTAGGGGCTGGAACATCGGGGAGCTGGTTTTT.

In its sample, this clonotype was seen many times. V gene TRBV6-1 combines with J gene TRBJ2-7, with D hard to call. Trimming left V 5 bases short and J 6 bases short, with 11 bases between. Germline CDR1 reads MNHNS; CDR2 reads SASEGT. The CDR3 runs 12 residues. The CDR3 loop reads CASSTGPSEQYF. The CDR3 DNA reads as TGTGCCAGCAGTACGGGTCCAAGCGAGCAGTACTTC.

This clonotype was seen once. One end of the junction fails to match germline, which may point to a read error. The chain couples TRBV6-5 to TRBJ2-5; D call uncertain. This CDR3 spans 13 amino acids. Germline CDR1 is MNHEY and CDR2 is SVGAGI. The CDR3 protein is CASRRPGEETQHF. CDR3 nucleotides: TGTGCCAGCAGGCGACCAGGAGAAGAAACCCAGCACTTC.

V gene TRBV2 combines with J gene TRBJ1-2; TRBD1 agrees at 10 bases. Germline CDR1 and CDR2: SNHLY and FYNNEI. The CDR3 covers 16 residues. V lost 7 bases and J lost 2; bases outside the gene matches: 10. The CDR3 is CASNPPMGQGNYGYTF. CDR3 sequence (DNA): TGTGCCAGCAACCCCCCGATGGGACAGGGGAACTATGGCTACACCTTC.

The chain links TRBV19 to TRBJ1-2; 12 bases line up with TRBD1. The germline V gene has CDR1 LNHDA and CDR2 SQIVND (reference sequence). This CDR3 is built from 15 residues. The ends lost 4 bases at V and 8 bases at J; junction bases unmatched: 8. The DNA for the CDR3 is TGTGCCAGTAGTAGAGGGACAGGGGGCGCGGCAGGCTACACCTTC. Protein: CASSRGTGGAAGYTF.

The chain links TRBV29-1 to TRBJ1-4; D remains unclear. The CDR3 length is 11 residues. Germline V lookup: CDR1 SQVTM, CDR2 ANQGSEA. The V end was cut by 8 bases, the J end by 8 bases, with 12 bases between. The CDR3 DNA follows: TGCAGCTACGGTAGCGGGGAAAAACTGTTTTTT. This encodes CSYGSGEKLFF.

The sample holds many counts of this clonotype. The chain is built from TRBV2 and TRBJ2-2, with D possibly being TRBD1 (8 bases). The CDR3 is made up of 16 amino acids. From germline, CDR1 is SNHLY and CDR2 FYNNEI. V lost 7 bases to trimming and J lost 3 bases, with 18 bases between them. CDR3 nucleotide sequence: TGTGCCAGCAAAACTCGGACAGGGAGGGACACCGGGGAGCTGTTTTTT. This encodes CASKTRTGRDTGELFF.

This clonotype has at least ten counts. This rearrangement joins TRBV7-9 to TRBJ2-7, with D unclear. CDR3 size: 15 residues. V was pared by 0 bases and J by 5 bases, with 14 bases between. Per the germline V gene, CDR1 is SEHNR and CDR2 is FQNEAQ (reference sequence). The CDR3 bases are TGTGCCAGCAGCTTAGCGGGCGGAGCTCTGAACGAGCAGTACTTC. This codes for CASSLAGGALNEQYF.